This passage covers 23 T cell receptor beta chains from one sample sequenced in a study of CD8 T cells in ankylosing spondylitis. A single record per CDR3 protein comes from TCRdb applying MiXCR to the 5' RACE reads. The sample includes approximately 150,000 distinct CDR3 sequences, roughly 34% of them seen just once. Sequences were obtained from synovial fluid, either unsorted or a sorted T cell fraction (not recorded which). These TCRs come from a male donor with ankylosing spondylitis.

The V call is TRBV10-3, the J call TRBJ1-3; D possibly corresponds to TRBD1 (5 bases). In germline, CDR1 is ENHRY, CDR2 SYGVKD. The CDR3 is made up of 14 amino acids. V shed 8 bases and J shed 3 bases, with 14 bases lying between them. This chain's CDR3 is CAIRDPADGNTIYF. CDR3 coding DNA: TGTGCCATCCGGGACCCCGCGGATGGAAACACCATATATTTT.

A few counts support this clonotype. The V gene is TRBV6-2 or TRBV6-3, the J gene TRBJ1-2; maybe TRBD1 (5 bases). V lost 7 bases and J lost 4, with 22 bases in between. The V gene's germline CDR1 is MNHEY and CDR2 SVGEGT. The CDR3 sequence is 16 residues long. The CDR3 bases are TGTGCCAGCACCGAGCGACCCGGGACCCTTTCCTATGGCTACACCTTC. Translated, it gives CASTERPGTLSYGYTF.

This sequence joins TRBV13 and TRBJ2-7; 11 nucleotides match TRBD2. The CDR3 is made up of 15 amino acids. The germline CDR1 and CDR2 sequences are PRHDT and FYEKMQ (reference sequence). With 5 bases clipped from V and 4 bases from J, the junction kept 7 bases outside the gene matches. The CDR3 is CASSVIAGGRYEQYF. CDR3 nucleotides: TGTGCCAGCAGCGTAATAGCGGGAGGGAGGTACGAGCAGTACTTC.

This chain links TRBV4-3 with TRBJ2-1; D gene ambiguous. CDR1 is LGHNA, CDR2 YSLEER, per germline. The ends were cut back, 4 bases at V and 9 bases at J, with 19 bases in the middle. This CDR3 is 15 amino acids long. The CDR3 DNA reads TGCGCCAGCAGCCGAGACCTAGTTAGTGGTGGTGAGCAGTTCTTC. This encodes CASSRDLVSGGEQFF.

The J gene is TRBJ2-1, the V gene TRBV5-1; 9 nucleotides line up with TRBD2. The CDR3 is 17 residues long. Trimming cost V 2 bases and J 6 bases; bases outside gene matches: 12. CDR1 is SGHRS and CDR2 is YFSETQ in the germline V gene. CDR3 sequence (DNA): TGCGCCAGCAGCTTTCCTTGGGGCGGGGGGGCCCCCAATGAGCAGTTCTTC. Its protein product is CASSFPWGGGAPNEQFF.

Written as DNA, the CDR3 is TGCGCCAGCAGCGCCGACCCTAGCGGGTTGTTCACCGGGGAGCTGTTTTTT. Translating it yields CASSADPSGLFTGELFF. This chain connects TRBV5-1 to TRBJ2-2; TRBD2 matches 8 bases. The CDR3 extends over 17 amino acids. Trimming cost V 4 bases and J 4 bases; bases outside gene matches: 12. Germline V gives CDR1 SGHRS, CDR2 YFSETQ. Drawing the rest from reference TRBV5-1 and TRBJ2-2, the complete variable domain is KAGVTQTPRYLIKTRGQQVTLSCSPISGHRSVSWYQQTPGQGLQFLFEYFSETQRNKGNFPGRFSGRQFSNSRSEMNVSTLELGDSALYLCASSADPSGLFTGELFFGEGSRLTVL.

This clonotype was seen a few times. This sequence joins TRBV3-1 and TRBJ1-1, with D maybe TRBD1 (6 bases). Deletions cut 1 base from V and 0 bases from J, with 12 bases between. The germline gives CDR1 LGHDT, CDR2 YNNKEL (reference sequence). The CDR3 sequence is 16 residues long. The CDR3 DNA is TGTGCCAGCAGCCAAGTCCGGACAGCCATGAACACTGAAGCTTTCTTT. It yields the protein CASSQVRTAMNTEAFF.

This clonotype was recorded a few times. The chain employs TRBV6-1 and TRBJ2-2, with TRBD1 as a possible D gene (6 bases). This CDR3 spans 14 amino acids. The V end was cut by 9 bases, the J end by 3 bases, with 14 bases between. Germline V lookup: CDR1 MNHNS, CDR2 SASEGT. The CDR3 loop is CASSQAGDTGELFF. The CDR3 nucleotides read TGTGCCAGTTCCCAAGCAGGGGACACCGGGGAGCTGTTTTTT.

In nucleotides, the CDR3 is TGTGCCAGCAGCGTAGCGGGGGCGAACTATGGCTACACCTTC. Residues: CASSVAGANYGYTF. This chain links TRBV9 with TRBJ1-2, with D possibly TRBD1 on 6 matching bases. Germline CDR1 reads SGDLS; CDR2 reads YYNGEE. V lost 0 bases to trimming and J lost 2 bases, with 8 bases between them. The CDR3 runs to 14 residues.

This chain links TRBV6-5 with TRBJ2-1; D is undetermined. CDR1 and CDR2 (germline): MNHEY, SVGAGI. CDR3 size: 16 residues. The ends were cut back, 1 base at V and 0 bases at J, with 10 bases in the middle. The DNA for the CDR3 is TGTGCCAGCAGTTACTACGACCCGAGCTCCTACAATGAGCAGTTCTTC. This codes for CASSYYDPSSYNEQFF.

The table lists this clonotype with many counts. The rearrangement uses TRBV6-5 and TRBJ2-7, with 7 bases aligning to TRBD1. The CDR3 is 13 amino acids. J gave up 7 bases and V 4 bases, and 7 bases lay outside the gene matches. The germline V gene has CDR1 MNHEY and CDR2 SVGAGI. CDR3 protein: CASSSTQGWEQYF. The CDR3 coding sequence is TGTGCCAGCAGTTCAACACAGGGGTGGGAGCAGTACTTC.

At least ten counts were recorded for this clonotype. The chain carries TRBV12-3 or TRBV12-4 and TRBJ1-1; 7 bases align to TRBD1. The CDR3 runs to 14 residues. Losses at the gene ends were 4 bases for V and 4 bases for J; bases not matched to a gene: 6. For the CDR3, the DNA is TGTGCCAGCAGTTCGACAGGGCGGAGCACTGAAGCTTTCTTT. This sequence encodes CASSSTGRSTEAFF.

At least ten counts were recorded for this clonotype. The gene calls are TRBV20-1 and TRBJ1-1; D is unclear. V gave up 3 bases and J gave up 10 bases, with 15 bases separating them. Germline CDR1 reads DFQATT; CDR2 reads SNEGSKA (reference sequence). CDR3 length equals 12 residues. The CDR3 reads CSARNSDPGAFF. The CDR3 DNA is TGCAGTGCTAGGAACAGTGATCCTGGAGCTTTCTTT.

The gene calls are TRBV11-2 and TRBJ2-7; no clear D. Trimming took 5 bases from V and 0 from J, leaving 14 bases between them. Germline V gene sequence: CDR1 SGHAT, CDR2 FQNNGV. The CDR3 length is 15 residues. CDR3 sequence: CASSGQLLSSYEQYF. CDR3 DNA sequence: TGTGCCAGCAGCGGCCAACTCCTAAGCTCCTACGAGCAGTACTTC.

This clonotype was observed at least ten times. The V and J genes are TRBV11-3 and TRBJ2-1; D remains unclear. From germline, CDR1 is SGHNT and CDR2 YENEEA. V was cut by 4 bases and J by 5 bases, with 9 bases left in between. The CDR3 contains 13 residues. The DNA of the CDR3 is TGTGCCAGCAGCTCATCTCGGCACAATGAGCAGTTCTTC. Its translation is CASSSSRHNEQFF.

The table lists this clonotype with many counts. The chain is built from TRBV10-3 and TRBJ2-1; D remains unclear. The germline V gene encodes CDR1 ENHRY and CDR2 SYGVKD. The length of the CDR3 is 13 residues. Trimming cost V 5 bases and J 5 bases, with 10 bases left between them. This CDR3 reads CAISTTTDNEQFF. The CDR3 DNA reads TGTGCCATCAGTACTACTACAGACAATGAGCAGTTCTTC.

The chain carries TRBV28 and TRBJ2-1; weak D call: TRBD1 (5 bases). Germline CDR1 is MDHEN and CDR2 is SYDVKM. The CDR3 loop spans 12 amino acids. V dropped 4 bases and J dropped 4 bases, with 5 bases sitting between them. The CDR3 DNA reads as TGTGCCAGCAGTTACAGGTACAATGAGCAGTTCTTC. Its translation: CASSYRYNEQFF.

CDR3 residues: CASSLWLAGGPTDTQYF. DNA for the CDR3: TGTGCCAGCAGTTTATGGCTAGCGGGAGGGCCGACAGATACGCAGTATTTT. The gene calls are TRBV28 and TRBJ2-3; 12 bases are a match to TRBD2. Trimming at V came to 0 bases and at J to 3 bases, leaving 4 bases not matched to a gene. Germline CDR1 is MDHEN and CDR2 is SYDVKM. The CDR3 extends over 17 amino acids.

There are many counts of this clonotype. This CDR3 reads CASSSSGGPSTDTQYF. The CDR3 bases are TGTGCCAGCAGTTCTAGCGGGGGGCCCAGCACAGATACGCAGTATTTT. The chain recombines TRBV2 with TRBJ2-3; 11 bases match TRBD2. V was pared by 5 bases and J by 0 bases, with 4 bases of the junction left unmatched. The germline V gene encodes CDR1 SNHLY and CDR2 FYNNEI. The CDR3 totals 16 residues.

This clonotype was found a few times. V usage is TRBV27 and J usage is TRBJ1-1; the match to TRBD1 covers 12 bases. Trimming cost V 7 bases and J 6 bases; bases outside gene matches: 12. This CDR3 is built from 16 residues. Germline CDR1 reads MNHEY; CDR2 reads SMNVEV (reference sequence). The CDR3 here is CASTPGQGAKVAEAFF. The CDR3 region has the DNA TGTGCCAGCACTCCGGGACAGGGGGCGAAGGTCGCTGAAGCTTTCTTT.

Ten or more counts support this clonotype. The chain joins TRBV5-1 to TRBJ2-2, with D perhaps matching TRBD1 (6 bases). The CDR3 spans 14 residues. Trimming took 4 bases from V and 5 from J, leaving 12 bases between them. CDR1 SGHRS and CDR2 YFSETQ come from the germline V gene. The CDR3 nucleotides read TGCGCCAGCAGCGTAGCCCAGGGGACCGGGGAGCTGTTTTTT. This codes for CASSVAQGTGELFF.

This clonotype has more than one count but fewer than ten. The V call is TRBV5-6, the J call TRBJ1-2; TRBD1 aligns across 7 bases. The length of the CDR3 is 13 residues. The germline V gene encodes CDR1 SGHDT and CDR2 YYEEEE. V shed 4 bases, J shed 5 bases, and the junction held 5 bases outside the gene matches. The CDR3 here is CASSMDRSYGYTF. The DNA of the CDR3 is TGTGCCAGCAGCATGGACAGGTCATATGGCTACACCTTC.

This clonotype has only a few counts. CDR3: CASTAIGAESSYNEQFF. In nucleotides, the CDR3 is TGTGCCAGCACGGCAATAGGGGCGGAAAGCTCCTACAATGAGCAGTTCTTC. This chain connects TRBV5-6 to TRBJ2-1, with a tentative D call TRBD1 (5 bases). V dropped 6 bases and J dropped 0 bases, with 19 bases sitting between them. Germline CDR1 is SGHDT and CDR2 is YYEEEE. CDR3 length: 17 residues. Using reference TRBV5-6 and TRBJ2-1 for the parts outside the CDR3, the full variable domain is DAGVTQSPTHLIKTRGQQVTLRCSPKSGHDTVSWYQQALGQGPQFIFQYYEEEERQRGNFPDRFSGHQFPNYSSELNVNALLLGDSALYLCASTAIGAESSYNEQFFGPGTRLTVL.